The subject of this entry is one T cell receptor beta chain. The antigen it binds to is not known. Per-base quality was not reported, and no clone a single base away is much larger than it. The immunoSEQ Assay was the method used to sequence TCRbeta CDR3 regions. After extraction, genomic DNA underwent amplification by bias-controlled multiplex PCR, followed by high-throughput sequencing. Turning to the authors' computational methods: To quantify the absolute abundance of every unique TCRbeta CDR3 region, sequences were collapsed and filtered. T cell fraction was estimated by normalizing TCRbeta template counts to usable DNA, which was measured by amplifying reference genes present in all nucleated cells. Repertoire TCRs were annotated as SARS-CoV-2-specific by exact matching of V gene, CDR3 amino acid sequence and J gene to a known reactive TCR set. The reference SARS-CoV-2 TCR set came from MIRA and was filtered for enrichment in COVID-19-positive ImmuneCODE repertoires, removing public or cross-reactive TCRs. Drawing on the MIRA antigens, annotated TCRs were analysed further at the level of specific ORF or position within ORF. Depth was the summed frequency of annotated unique rearrangements, while breadth was defined as annotated unique rearrangements over total unique productive rearrangements. Two-sided Wilcoxon rank-sum tests were used to compare TCR breadth between groups. This is the immuneACCESS table as TCRdb keeps it, with only in-frame sequences that have V and J called. A part of the clones is gone; compared with another copy, unresolved V genes explain less than half, and the rest is unexplained. D and trimming were read from the DNA, whereas the V and J calls and clone size are those reported in that table. This sample lists some 340,000 clones; around 81% were detected once. In total, the top ten clones hold 2% to 2.5% of the sample.

V is cut by 4 bases and J by 8 bases, and the space between the germline ends is 20 bases. Reading the germline V gene gives CDR1 MDHEN and CDR2 SYDVKM. There are 15 amino acids in the CDR3, from cysteine to phenylalanine inclusive. The entry retains the CDR3 DNA only, 45 bases that are in frame from base 1. The meaning of the sample's treatment or condition label: over 15 received Ad26.COV2.S at low or high dose, single or two shots; several received placebo; per-sample allocation not given. For vaccine and placebo recipients, repertoires were sequenced using samples collected on day 63 after the first injection. In Cohort 1b, roughly 25 adults aged 18-55 years were enrolled at a single site in Boston, USA, between 29 July and 7 August 2020. As a vaccine, Ad26.COV2.S was a replication-incompetent adenovirus type 26 vector that expressed a prefusion-stabilized SARS-CoV-2 spike protein derived from the original Wuhan strain.

The record originates from a study of Ad26.COV2.S vaccination and SARS-CoV-2 variants (dated by TCRdb to about 2021). Study-level background: Donors in the vaccine arm were drawn from COV1001, a multicentre, randomized, double-blind, placebo-controlled phase I-IIa trial testing Ad26.COV2.S in healthy adults. Ad26.COV2.S was administered intramuscularly at a dose of 5x10^10 or 1x10^11 viral particles, either as one shot or as two shots given 56 days apart. Sequencing of the TCRbeta repertoire served to evaluate the specificity and breadth of SARS-CoV-2-reactive T cell receptors following Ad26.COV2.S vaccination. The TCR-sequenced set comprised approximately 32 samples: around 20 Ad26.COV2.S vaccine recipients, 5 placebo recipients and 8 SARS-CoV-2 convalescent individuals. Trial participants were randomized into five groups of five, in which low-dose or high-dose Ad26.COV2.S was given once or twice, or placebo was given on both occasions. Blinding of investigators to trial group allocation was maintained during experiments and outcome assessment.

The paper as a whole reports these results and caveats: Compared with placebo recipients, Ad26.COV2.S recipients showed higher spike-specific TCR breadth (P = 0.0014). The study was not powered to compare responses between vaccine doses or regimens. Vaccine and placebo recipients had comparable non-spike TCR breadth, which fits with the vaccine containing only spike. After vaccination, spike-specific CD8+ and CD4+ T cell responses were reported to show substantial breadth. The authors noted that the TCR breadth and depth analyses may have underestimated total T cell responses.

The TCR comes from a person aged 18-65 years who received the Ad26.COV2.S COVID-19 vaccine or a placebo. The chain is encoded by TRBV28 joined to TRBJ2-5; the D gene is unclear. The source material was peripheral blood, sampled in a trial of Ad26.COV2.S vaccine versus placebo. The CDR3 loop reads CASSSISQGLGTQYF. The sequenced DNA is TGTGCCAGCAGTTCTATCTCCCAAGGGTTGGGCACCCAGTACTTC. Beyond the CDR3, the reference TRBV28 and TRBJ2-5 genes provide the residues; the full variable domain reads: DVKVTQSSRYLVKRTGEKVFLECVQDMDHENMFWYRQDPGLGLRLIYFSYDVKMKEKGDIPEGYSVSREKKERFSLILESASTNQTSMYLCASSSISQGLGTQYFGPGTRLLVL.